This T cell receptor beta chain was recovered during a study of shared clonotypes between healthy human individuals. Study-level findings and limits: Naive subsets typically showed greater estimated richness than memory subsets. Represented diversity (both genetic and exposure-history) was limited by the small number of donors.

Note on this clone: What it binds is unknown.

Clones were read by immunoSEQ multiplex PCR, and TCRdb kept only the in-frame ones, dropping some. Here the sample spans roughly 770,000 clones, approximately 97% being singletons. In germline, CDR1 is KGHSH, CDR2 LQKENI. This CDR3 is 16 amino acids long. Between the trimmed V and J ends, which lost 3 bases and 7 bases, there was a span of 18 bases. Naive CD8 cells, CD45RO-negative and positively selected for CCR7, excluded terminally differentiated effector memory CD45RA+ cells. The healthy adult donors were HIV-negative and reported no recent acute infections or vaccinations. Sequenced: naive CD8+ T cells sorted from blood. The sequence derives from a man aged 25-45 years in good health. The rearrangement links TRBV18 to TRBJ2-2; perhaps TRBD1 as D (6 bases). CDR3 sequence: CASSPGFERGHGELFF. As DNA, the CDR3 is TGTGCCAGCTCACCGGGCTTTGAACGGGGACACGGGGAGCTGTTTTTT.